The 27 T cell receptor beta chains below were found in one sample sequenced in a study of T cells in women clearing cervical HPV infection. Only in-frame clones appear in the TCRdb table, and some are missing; sequencing was by immunoSEQ multiplex PCR. The sample has more than 20,000 clones; the top ten hold under 10%. Sequencing input: blood buffy coat. The receptors shown here come from a woman aged 18 to 75 with a cervical HPV16 infection that either progressed to CIN3+ or cleared (not recorded which).

About this clone: The CDR3 extends 3 residues past the end of the read, so its final part is completed from the germline J gene. The rearrangement uses TRBV4-2 and TRBJ2-1; 8 bases fit TRBD1. This CDR3 region has 20 residues. The germline gives CDR1 LGHNA, CDR2 YNFKEQ. Unmatched junction bases numbered 22, after V lost 4 bases and J lost 5 bases. The CDR3 sequence is CASSPLGQGATAGSDNEQFF. The covered CDR3 bases are TGTGCCAGCAGCCCACTCGGGCAGGGGGCAACGGCGGGATCGGACAATGAG.

Details on this clone: The observed sequence ends 3 residues before the CDR3 terminus, with the missing tail filled in from the germline J gene. The genes are TRBV19 and TRBJ2-1; no definite D call. CDR1 is LNHDA, CDR2 SQIVND, per germline (reference sequence). V lost 1 base and J 0 bases, leaving 7 bases between the germline ends. This CDR3 comprises 15 residues. The DNA read from the CDR3 is TGTGCCAGTAGTATAGCACATGTCTCCTACAATGAG. Its protein product is CASSIAHVSYNE. The entire CDR3 protein is CASSIAHVSYNEQFF.

As regards this clone: The CDR3 is cut off 3 residues early in the read; its end comes from the germline J gene. Other DNA sequences in the same sample also yield this CDR3. V gene TRBV20-1 combines with J gene TRBJ1-6; the match to TRBD1 covers 8 bases. The CDR3 runs to 14 residues. The V gene's germline CDR1 is DFQATT and CDR2 SNEGSKA (reference sequence). After removal of 2 bases from V and 9 bases from J, the junction contained 6 bases not matched to a gene. CDR3 sequence: CSARSRTGLSPLHF. The sequenced CDR3 bases are TGCAGTGCTAGATCGCGGACAGGGCTTTCACCC.

Of note for this clone: The read comes to an end 3 residues before the CDR3 does, leaving the germline J gene to fill in the end. The chain uses TRBV20-1 and TRBJ2-7, with 15 nucleotides matching TRBD2. CDR1 and CDR2 from the germline V gene are DFQATT and SNEGSKA (reference sequence). CDR3 length: 19 amino acids. The V and J ends lost 0 bases and 5 bases, in that order; junction bases with no gene match: 14. CDR3 loop: CSARDTGRTSGRARDEQYF. The part of the CDR3 DNA that was read is TGCAGTGCTAGAGATACTGGGCGGACTAGCGGGAGGGCGAGGGACGAG.

Note on this clone: The read ends 3 residues early relative to the CDR3; the germline J gene fills the gap. The J gene is TRBJ2-7, the V gene TRBV7-9; 8 bases map to TRBD2. The ends lost 5 bases at V and 1 base at J; junction bases unmatched: 1. CDR1 is SEHNR and CDR2 is FQNEAQ in the germline V gene (reference sequence). The CDR3 is 13 amino acids. The CDR3 protein is CASSAGGSYEQYF. The part of the CDR3 DNA that was read is TGTGCCAGCAGCGCGGGGGGTTCCTACGAG.

A remark on this clone: Read coverage stops 3 residues before the CDR3 terminus; the germline J gene supplies the remainder. V is TRBV7-9 and J is TRBJ2-7; D may be TRBD2 (7 bases). CDR3 length equals 14 residues. V dropped 3 bases and J dropped 2 bases, with 11 bases sitting between them. The germline V gene encodes CDR1 SEHNR and CDR2 FQNEAQ (reference sequence). The CDR3 sequence: CASSLAGDTYEQYF. The covered CDR3 bases are TGTGCCAGCAGCTTGGCGGGGGACACCTACGAG.

Worth noting for this clone: Sequencing ends 3 residues short of the CDR3 end; the germline J gene provides the rest. The V call is TRBV2, the J call TRBJ1-2; TRBD1 matches 7 bases. The CDR3 is 14 amino acids. After removal of 6 bases from V and 4 bases from J, the junction contained 8 bases not matched to a gene. Germline V gene sequence: CDR1 SNHLY, CDR2 FYNNEI. The CDR3 spells CASRPRQGVYGYTF. The DNA read from the CDR3 is TGTGCCAGCAGGCCCCGACAGGGTGTCTATGGC.

Regarding this clone: With the read ending 3 residues before the CDR3 end, the germline J gene is used to fill in that end. The V gene is TRBV20-1, the J gene TRBJ2-1, with TRBD2 as a possible D gene (6 bases). V was cut by 0 bases and J by 1 base, with 19 bases left in between. Germline CDR1 DFQATT, CDR2 SNEGSKA (reference sequence). The CDR3 extends over 18 amino acids. CDR3: CSARDLGTAFESYNEQFF. Partial CDR3 DNA: TGCAGTGCTAGAGATCTGGGGACTGCCTTCGAGTCCTACAATGAG.

As to this clone: Germline is not matched at one junction end, which may reflect a read error. The sequence runs out 3 residues before the end of the CDR3; the remainder is reconstructed from the germline J gene. V gene TRBV7-7 combines with J gene TRBJ2-4; perhaps TRBD1 as D (6 bases). The CDR3 runs 12 residues. Germline V gene lookup returns CDR1 SSHAT and CDR2 FNYEAQ (reference sequence). CDR3 amino acids: CASSRTVRGQYF. Partial CDR3 DNA: TGTGCTAGCAGCAGGACAGTGAGGGGT.

Notes on this clone: The CDR3 goes on 3 residues after the read ends, and that part is filled in from the germline J gene. The chain is built from TRBV5-1 and TRBJ2-1; TRBD2 aligns across 8 bases. V shed 1 base and J 4 bases; nucleotides not matched to a gene: 7. CDR1 SGHRS and CDR2 YFSETQ come from the germline V gene. This CDR3 is 16 amino acids long. Here the CDR3 reads CASSLFSAGGYNEQFF. CDR3 DNA (partial): TGCGCCAGCAGCTTGTTTTCCGCGGGAGGTTACAATGAG.

In regard to this clone: The CDR3 extends 3 residues past the end of the read, so its final part is completed from the germline J gene. V gene TRBV2 combines with J gene TRBJ2-3, with D perhaps TRBD1 (6 bases). Trimming left V 6 bases short and J 3 bases short, with 13 bases between. The CDR3 has 14 residues. Germline V gives CDR1 SNHLY, CDR2 FYNNEI. The CDR3 spells CASSAGVVTDTQYF. The DNA read from the CDR3 is TGTGCCAGCAGCGCAGGGGTAGTTACAGATACG.

On this clone itself: The observed sequence ends 3 residues before the CDR3 terminus, with the missing tail filled in from the germline J gene. This chain uses TRBV12-3 or TRBV12-4 with TRBJ1-2; 8 nucleotides agree with TRBD1. This CDR3 has 14 residues. The sequenced CDR3 bases are TGTGCCAGCAGTCATGATCAGGGGGCGTGGGGC. Translated: CASSHDQGAWG. The CDR3 as a whole reads CASSHDQGAWGYTF.

Worth noting for this clone: The read ends 3 residues before the CDR3 terminus; that terminus is restored from the germline J gene. This chain joins TRBV2 and TRBJ2-1, with D unclear. V shed 6 bases and J shed 0 bases, with 12 bases lying between them. Germline V gene data show CDR1 as SNHLY and CDR2 as FYNNEI. The CDR3 runs to 15 residues. The part of the CDR3 DNA that was read is TGTGCCAGCAGGGCAAGGTCCCTCTCCTACAATGAG. This codes for CASRARSLSYNE. The entire CDR3 protein reads CASRARSLSYNEQFF.

With regard to this clone: Sequencing ends 3 residues short of the CDR3 end; the germline J gene provides the rest. J is TRBJ2-1 and V is TRBV2; 10 nucleotides agree with TRBD2. Germline trimming cut 6 bases from V and 7 bases from J; bases unmatched to any gene: 9. CDR1 is SNHLY and CDR2 is FYNNEI in the germline V gene. The CDR3 totals 15 residues. Here the CDR3 reads CASRATSGKGNEQFF. CDR3 bases read: TGTGCCAGCAGAGCCACTAGCGGGAAAGGTAATGAG.

Regarding this clone: The sequenced fragment ends 3 residues before the CDR3 boundary, so the rest is inferred from the germline J gene. The J gene is TRBJ2-1, the V gene TRBV20-1; 10 bases are shared with TRBD2. The CDR3 has 16 amino acids. The V gene end was trimmed by 6 bases and the J gene end by 3 bases; junction bases not matched to a gene: 11. Germline-derived CDR1 and CDR2 are DFQATT and SNEGSKA (reference sequence). CDR3 in amino acids: CSAKSPSGGLYNEQFF. The part of the CDR3 DNA that was read is TGCAGTGCAAAAAGCCCTAGCGGGGGACTCTACAATGAG.

In the case of this clone: The read gets to within 3 residues of the CDR3 end, and the germline J gene fills in the rest. The chain is built from TRBV19 and TRBJ1-4, with TRBD1 matching 9 bases. CDR3 length equals 15 residues. The V gene end was trimmed by 7 bases and the J gene end by 0 bases; junction bases not matched to a gene: 3. CDR1 LNHDA and CDR2 SQIVND come from the germline V gene (reference sequence). CDR3 bases read: TGTGCCAGTAAAAGGACAGGGGCAACTAATGAAAAA. The encoded protein is CASKRTGATNEK. The entire CDR3 reads CASKRTGATNEKLFF.

About this clone itself: The observed sequence ends 3 residues before the CDR3 terminus, with the missing tail filled in from the germline J gene. V and J are TRBV30 and TRBJ1-3, with unresolved D. In germline, CDR1 is GTSNPN, CDR2 SVGIG (reference sequence). There are 14 residues in the CDR3. V dropped 0 bases and J dropped 4 bases, with 10 bases sitting between them. The CDR3 sequence: CAWSVRGSGNTIYF. Partial CDR3 DNA: TGTGCCTGGAGTGTACGAGGGTCCGGAAACACC.

Notes on this clone: Read data end 3 residues before the CDR3 end; the end is taken from the germline J gene. The rearrangement uses TRBV19 and TRBJ2-1; the match to TRBD1 covers 7 bases. The CDR3 sequence is 15 residues long. Germline lookup yields CDR1 LNHDA and CDR2 SQIVND (reference sequence). V lost 5 bases, J lost 2 bases, and 6 bases stayed unmatched. Incomplete CDR3 DNA: TGTGCCAGTAGTCAACAGGGGAAGACCTACAATGAG. It is translated as CASSQQGKTYNE. The CDR3, in full, reads CASSQQGKTYNEQFF.

Concerning this clone itself: The sequenced fragment ends 3 residues before the CDR3 boundary, so the rest is inferred from the germline J gene. The chain carries TRBV29-1 and TRBJ2-7, with 9 bases fitting TRBD1. CDR1 and CDR2 (germline): SQVTM, ANQGSEA. The V segment lost 3 bases and the J segment 6 bases; nucleotides outside the gene matches: 6. The CDR3 is 13 amino acids. The sequenced part of the CDR3 DNA is TGCAGCGTTGACGGGACAGGGAAAGGCGAG. Translation: CSVDGTGKGE. The CDR3 as a whole reads CSVDGTGKGEQYF.

Points on this clone: The read ends 3 residues before the CDR3 terminus; that terminus is restored from the germline J gene. The chain combines TRBV30 with TRBJ1-2; D gene uncertain. CDR3 length: 11 residues. V lost 4 bases and J lost 0, with 3 bases in between. Germline lookup yields CDR1 GTSNPN and CDR2 SVGIG (reference sequence). The CDR3 loop is CAWTANYGYTF. CDR3 DNA (partial): TGTGCCTGGACAGCTAACTATGGC.

As regards this clone: The sequence runs out 3 residues before the end of the CDR3; the remainder is reconstructed from the germline J gene. The genes are TRBV7-3 and TRBJ2-7, with 14 positions matching TRBD2. Trimming at V came to 5 bases and at J to 6 bases, leaving 12 bases not matched to a gene. This CDR3 has 17 residues. Germline V lookup: CDR1 SGHTA, CDR2 FQGTGA. The sequenced part of the CDR3 DNA is TGTGCCAGCAGCCCCACGGGACTAGCGGGAGCCGCTGGCGAG. Encoded protein: CASSPTGLAGAAGE. The whole CDR3 sequence reads CASSPTGLAGAAGEQYF.

As concerns this clone: The CDR3 goes on 3 residues after the read ends, and that part is filled in from the germline J gene. This chain joins TRBV20-1 and TRBJ1-6; D is unclear. This CDR3 has 16 residues. Trimming took off 0 bases at V and 10 bases at J, with 19 bases between the two ends. The V gene's germline CDR1 is DFQATT and CDR2 SNEGSKA (reference sequence). Incomplete CDR3 DNA: TGCAGTGCTAGAGACCCGAGAGGGTTGTTGGTCTCACCC. Its protein product is CSARDPRGLLVSP. The whole CDR3 is CSARDPRGLLVSPLHF.

Details on this clone: The missing CDR3 end, 3 residues past where the read stops, is filled in from the germline J gene. The chain combines TRBV12-3 or TRBV12-4 with TRBJ1-1; D is undetermined. Trimming removed 3 bases from V and 0 bases from J, with 5 bases in between. There are 13 residues in the CDR3. The CDR3 loop reads CASSFQVNTEAFF. The sequenced CDR3 bases are TGTGCCAGCAGTTTCCAGGTGAACACTGAA.

With respect to this clone: The observed sequence ends 3 residues before the CDR3 terminus, with the missing tail filled in from the germline J gene. The rearrangement uses TRBV7-9 and TRBJ1-5; maybe TRBD1 (6 bases). The CDR3 sequence is 13 residues long. Germline CDR1 SEHNR, CDR2 FQNEAQ (reference sequence). V shed 5 bases and J shed 3 bases, with 8 bases lying between them. The CDR3 sequence is CASSTGHNQPQHF. The covered CDR3 bases are TGTGCCAGCAGCACAGGGCACAATCAGCCC.

About this clone itself: One junction end does not reproduce the germline sequence, and a read error may be involved. The read comes to an end 3 residues before the CDR3 does, leaving the germline J gene to fill in the end. Other nucleotide sequences from this sample produce the same CDR3. The rearrangement uses TRBV6-2 or TRBV6-3 and TRBJ1-2; the D gene is possibly TRBD1 (6 bases). Germline V CDR1 and CDR2: MNHEY, SVGEGT. The CDR3 runs to 14 residues. Partial CDR3 DNA: TGTGCTAGCAGTCGCTCAGGGGTTAGCTATGGC. Translating it yields CASSRSGVSYG. The full CDR3 sequence reads CASSRSGVSYGYTF.

A remark on this clone: Sequencing ends 3 residues short of the CDR3 end; the germline J gene provides the rest. This chain joins TRBV7-3 and TRBJ1-1; 7 positions match TRBD1. The trim removed 6 bases at V and 1 base at J, leaving 5 bases unmatched. Per the germline V gene, CDR1 is SGHTA and CDR2 is FQGTGA. The CDR3 contains 14 residues. The DNA read from the CDR3 is TGTGCCAGCAGAGTAGACAGGGAGAACACTGAA. Its protein product is CASRVDRENTE. The entire CDR3 reads CASRVDRENTEAFF.

As to this clone: A junction end diverges from the germline sequence, so it may reflect a read error. The CDR3 sequence: CASSYDSAQRGISSEQYF. CDR3 DNA, as far as it was read: TGTGCCAGCTCATACGACTCGGCCCAGCGGGGGATCTCCTCCGAG. J is TRBJ2-7 and V is TRBV18; 8 bases line up with TRBD2. The read ends 3 residues early relative to the CDR3; the germline J gene fills the gap. This CDR3 region has 18 residues. Per germline, CDR1 KGHSH and CDR2 LQKENI.